Each of the 17 T cell receptor beta chains below was sequenced from the same sample in a study of T cell responses to AZD1222 COVID-19 vaccine. The repertoire was sequenced with immunoSEQ multiplex PCR; TCRdb's copy has only in-frame clones and lacks some. The repertoire consists of some 150,000 clones, with approximately 94% occurring once and the leading ten covering 2.5% to 3%. The input for sequencing was peripheral blood, taken on day 0 of AZD1222 vaccination. These receptors were taken from an adult in good health.

For the CDR3, the DNA is TGTGCCAGCAGTCCTGGACTAGCGGGGACCGGGGAGCTGTTTTTT. This sequence encodes CASSPGLAGTGELFF. V usage is TRBV28 and J usage is TRBJ2-2; TRBD2 agrees at 12 bases. Germline V gene lookup returns CDR1 MDHEN and CDR2 SYDVKM. V trimming: 5 bases; J trimming: 5 bases; junction bases outside the gene matches: 3. This CDR3 comprises 15 residues.

This chain's CDR3 is CASSQEEGGFDYGYTF. In DNA form, the CDR3 reads TGTGCCAGCAGCCAAGAAGAGGGGGGGTTCGACTATGGCTACACCTTC. V is TRBV4-2 and J is TRBJ1-2; perhaps TRBD1 as D (6 bases). The CDR3 contains 16 residues. Germline CDR1 and CDR2: LGHNA and YNFKEQ. Trimming pared 0 bases from V and 3 bases from J, leaving 14 bases between.

This clone was seen just once. The V and J genes are TRBV6-2 or TRBV6-3 and TRBJ2-7; no reliable D call. CDR3 length: 12 residues. The V end was cut by 2 bases, the J end by 6 bases, with 8 bases between. Germline CDR1 MNHEY, CDR2 SVGEGT. CDR3 residues: CASSYPTPEQYF. CDR3 sequence (DNA): TGTGCCAGCAGTTACCCGACTCCCGAGCAGTACTTC.

J is TRBJ2-2 and V is TRBV7-2; possible D gene TRBD2, 6 bases. V gave up 3 bases and J gave up 2 bases, with 10 bases separating them. The CDR3 length is 15 residues. Germline CDR1 and CDR2: SGHTA and FQGNSA. The CDR3 sequence is CASSFKGGNTGELFF. In DNA form, the CDR3 reads TGTGCCAGCAGCTTTAAGGGAGGAAACACCGGGGAGCTGTTTTTT. The full variable domain, completed using reference TRBV7-2 and TRBJ2-2, is GAGVSQSPSNKVTEKGKDVELRCDPISGHTALYWYRQSLGQGLEFLIYFQGNSAPDKSGLPSDRFSAERTGGSVSTLTIQRTQQEDSAVYLCASSFKGGNTGELFFGEGSRLTVL.

The chain combines TRBV3-1 (or the pseudogene TRBV3-2) with TRBJ1-1; TRBD1 is a possible D gene (6 bases). Germline V gene data show CDR1 as LGHDT and CDR2 as YNNKEL (reference sequence). This CDR3 has 13 residues. V shed 1 base and J shed 7 bases, with 10 bases lying between them. CDR3 coding DNA: TGTGCCAGCAGCCAAGGCAGGGGACTTGAAGCTTTCTTT. Its translation is CASSQGRGLEAFF.

This clone was detected a few times. The rearrangement links TRBV2 to TRBJ1-1; 9 nucleotides agree with TRBD1. The V and J ends lost 6 bases and 1 base, in that order; junction bases with no gene match: 3. This CDR3 spans 14 amino acids. Germline V CDR1 and CDR2: SNHLY, FYNNEI. The CDR3 DNA reads as TGTGCCAGCAGGTCGGGACAGGGGAACACTGAAGCTTTCTTT. This encodes CASRSGQGNTEAFF.

V usage is TRBV5-1 and J usage is TRBJ2-5, with 9 bases aligning to TRBD2. The V gene's germline CDR1 is SGHRS and CDR2 YFSETQ. CDR3 length: 16 amino acids. V was pared by 0 bases and J by 3 bases, with 6 bases of the junction left unmatched. In DNA form, the CDR3 reads TGCGCCAGCAGCTTGGGACAGGCTAGCGGGAAAGAGACCCAGTACTTC. It yields the protein CASSLGQASGKETQYF.

The chain joins TRBV19 to TRBJ1-3, with 10 bases fitting TRBD1. The CDR3 is 16 amino acids. Germline values: CDR1 LNHDA, CDR2 SQIVND (reference sequence). V shed 1 base and J 1 base; nucleotides not matched to a gene: 1. The CDR3 DNA reads as TGTGCCAGTAGTATAGGGGACAGGGGATCTGGAAACACCATATATTTT. Protein: CASSIGDRGSGNTIYF.

The V and J genes are TRBV6-6 and TRBJ2-7, with D possibly TRBD2 on 6 matching bases. CDR3 length: 13 residues. CDR1 MNHNY and CDR2 SVGAGI come from the germline V gene (reference sequence). V lost 7 bases and J 4 bases, leaving 14 bases between the germline ends. The DNA for the CDR3 is TGTGCCAGCATTGGAGGGAGGACTTACGAGCAGTACTTC. Residues: CASIGGRTYEQYF.

CDR3 region: CASSETRDRGRFGYTF. In nucleotides, the CDR3 is TGTGCCAGCAGTGAGACAAGGGACAGGGGGCGGTTTGGCTACACCTTC. The rearrangement links TRBV2 to TRBJ1-2; the match to TRBD1 covers 12 bases. Germline loops: CDR1 SNHLY, CDR2 FYNNEI. Losses at the gene ends were 3 bases for V and 7 bases for J; bases not matched to a gene: 9. The CDR3 totals 16 residues.

The rearrangement joins TRBV7-9 to TRBJ2-7; 10 bases are shared with TRBD2. Germline V gives CDR1 SEHNR, CDR2 FQNEAQ (reference sequence). V shed 5 bases and J 3 bases; nucleotides not matched to a gene: 10. The CDR3 consists of 16 residues. The CDR3 sequence: CASSPRTSGTLYEQYF. Here the CDR3 DNA reads TGTGCCAGCAGCCCCCGGACTAGCGGAACTCTCTACGAGCAGTACTTC.

This rearrangement joins TRBV15 to TRBJ1-5; 9 bases are a match to TRBD1. There are 15 residues in the CDR3. The germline CDR1 and CDR2 sequences are LNHNV and YYDKDF (reference sequence). V gave up 6 bases and J gave up 4 bases; unmatched junction bases: 7. CDR3 DNA: TGTGCCACCAGTTCGGACAGGGGAGTGAATCAGCCCCAGCATTTT. Amino acids: CATSSDRGVNQPQHF.

The chain recombines TRBV28 with TRBJ2-6; TRBD1 might be the D (5 bases). The CDR3 covers 14 residues. Germline assignment: CDR1 MDHEN and CDR2 SYDVKM. V lost 5 bases, J lost 4 bases, and 9 bases lay in between. For the CDR3, the DNA is TGTGCCAGCAGTCTAAGGGGAGGGGCCAACGTCCTGACTTTC. Its protein product is CASSLRGGANVLTF.

The chain carries TRBV6-4 and TRBJ1-2; a possible D gene is TRBD1 (5 bases). The CDR3 totals 14 residues. The V end was cut by 3 bases, the J end by 6 bases, with 14 bases between. Germline CDR1 is MRHNA and CDR2 is SNTAGT. As DNA, the CDR3 is TGTGCCAGCAGTGATGGTAGCAGGGCCCATGGCTACACCTTC. Translated, it gives CASSDGSRAHGYTF.

This clone was detected ten times or more. CDR3 residues: CSVEESGAGTYEQYF. CDR3 coding DNA: TGCAGCGTTGAAGAGTCAGGGGCAGGAACCTACGAGCAGTACTTC. The gene calls are TRBV29-1 and TRBJ2-7; perhaps TRBD1 as D (6 bases). This CDR3 spans 15 amino acids. CDR1 is SQVTM and CDR2 is ANQGSEA in the germline V gene. Trimming removed 0 bases at V and 2 bases at J, with 14 bases between.

The chain recombines TRBV27 with TRBJ2-1, with D possibly being TRBD1 or TRBD2 (5 bases each). CDR3 size: 16 residues. Trimming took off 2 bases at V and 0 bases at J, with 11 bases between the two ends. Germline assignment: CDR1 MNHEY and CDR2 SMNVEV (reference sequence). The CDR3 sequence is CASSLRGPYSYNEQFF. The DNA for the CDR3 is TGTGCCAGCAGTTTAAGGGGACCCTACTCCTACAATGAGCAGTTCTTC.

The chain employs TRBV29-1 and TRBJ2-3; D might be TRBD1 (5 bases). The length of the CDR3 is 15 residues. CDR1 is SQVTM, CDR2 ANQGSEA, per germline. With 2 bases removed from V and 3 bases from J, the gap between germline ends came to 15 bases. CDR3 loop: CSVENRGAATDTQYF. In DNA form, the CDR3 reads TGCAGCGTTGAAAATAGGGGCGCAGCGACAGATACGCAGTATTTT.